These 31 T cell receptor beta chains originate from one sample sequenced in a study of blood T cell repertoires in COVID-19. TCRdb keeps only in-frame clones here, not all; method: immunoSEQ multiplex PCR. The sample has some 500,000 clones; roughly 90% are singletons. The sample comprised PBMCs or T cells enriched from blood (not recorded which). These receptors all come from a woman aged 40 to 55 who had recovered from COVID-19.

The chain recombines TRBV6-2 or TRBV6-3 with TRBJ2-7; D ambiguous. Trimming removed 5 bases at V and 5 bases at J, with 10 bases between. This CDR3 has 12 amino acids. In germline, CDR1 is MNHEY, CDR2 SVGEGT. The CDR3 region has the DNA TGTGCCAGCAGTAACATTATGGACGAGCAGTACTTC. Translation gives CASSNIMDEQYF.

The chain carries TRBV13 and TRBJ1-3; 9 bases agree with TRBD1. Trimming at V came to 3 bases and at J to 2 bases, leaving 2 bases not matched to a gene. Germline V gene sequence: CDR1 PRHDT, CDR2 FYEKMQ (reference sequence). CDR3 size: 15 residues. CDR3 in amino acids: CASSLGTGPGNTIYF. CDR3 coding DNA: TGTGCCAGCAGCTTGGGGACAGGGCCTGGAAACACCATATATTTT.

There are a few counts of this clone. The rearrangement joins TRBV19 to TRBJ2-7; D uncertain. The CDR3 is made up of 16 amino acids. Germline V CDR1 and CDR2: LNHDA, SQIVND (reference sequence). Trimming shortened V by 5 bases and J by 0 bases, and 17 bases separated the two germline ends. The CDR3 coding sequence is TGTGCCAGTAGTCCCAGAACCGGGTCTAGCTCCTACGAGCAGTACTTC. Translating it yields CASSPRTGSSSYEQYF. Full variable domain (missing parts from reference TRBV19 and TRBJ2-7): DGGITQSPKYLFRKEGQNVTLSCEQNLNHDAMYWYRQDPGQGLRLIYYSQIVNDFQKGDIAEGYSVSREKKESFPLTVTSAQKNPTAFYLCASSPRTGSSSYEQYFGPGTRLTVT.

The CDR3 loop is CASRQQGVTDTQYF. The CDR3 bases are TGTGCCAGCAGACAACAGGGGGTAACAGATACGCAGTATTTT. The V gene is TRBV6-4, the J gene TRBJ2-3, with TRBD1 matching 8 bases. The CDR3 is 14 residues long. J was trimmed by 3 bases and V by 6 bases; bases with no gene match: 5. Germline V gene lookup returns CDR1 MRHNA and CDR2 SNTAGT.

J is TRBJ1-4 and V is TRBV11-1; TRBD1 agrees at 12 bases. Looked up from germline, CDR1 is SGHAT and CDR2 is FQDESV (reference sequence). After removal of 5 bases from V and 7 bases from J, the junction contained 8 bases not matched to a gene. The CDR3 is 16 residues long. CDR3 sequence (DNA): TGTGCCAGCAGCCCCGGGACAGGGGGCCGGAGTGAAAAACTGTTTTTT. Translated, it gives CASSPGTGGRSEKLFF.

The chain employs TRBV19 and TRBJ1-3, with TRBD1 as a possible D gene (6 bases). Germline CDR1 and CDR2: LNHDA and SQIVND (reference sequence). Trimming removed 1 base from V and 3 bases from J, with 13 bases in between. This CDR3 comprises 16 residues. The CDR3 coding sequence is TGTGCCAGTAGTATAGGGAGAAGGGACATTGGAAACACCATATATTTT. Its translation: CASSIGRRDIGNTIYF. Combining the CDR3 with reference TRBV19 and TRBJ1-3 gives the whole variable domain DGGITQSPKYLFRKEGQNVTLSCEQNLNHDAMYWYRQDPGQGLRLIYYSQIVNDFQKGDIAEGYSVSREKKESFPLTVTSAQKNPTAFYLCASSIGRRDIGNTIYFGEGSWLTVV.

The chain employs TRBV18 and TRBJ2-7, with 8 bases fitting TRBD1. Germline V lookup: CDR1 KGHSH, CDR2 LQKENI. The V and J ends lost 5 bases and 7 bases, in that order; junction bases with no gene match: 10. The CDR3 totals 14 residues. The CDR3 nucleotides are TGTGCCAGCTCAGGACCTACACAGGGGGTAGAGCAGTACTTC. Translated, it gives CASSGPTQGVEQYF.

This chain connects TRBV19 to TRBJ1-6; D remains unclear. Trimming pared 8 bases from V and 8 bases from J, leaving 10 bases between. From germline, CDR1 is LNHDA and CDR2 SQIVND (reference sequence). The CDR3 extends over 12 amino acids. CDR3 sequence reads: CASRSLDSPLHF. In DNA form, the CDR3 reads TGTGCCAGTCGGTCGTTGGATTCACCCCTCCACTTT.

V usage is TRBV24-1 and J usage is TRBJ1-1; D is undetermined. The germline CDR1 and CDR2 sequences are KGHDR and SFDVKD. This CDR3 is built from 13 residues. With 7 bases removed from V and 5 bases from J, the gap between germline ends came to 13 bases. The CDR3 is CATREGVWTEAFF. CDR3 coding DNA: TGTGCCACCAGGGAGGGTGTCTGGACTGAAGCTTTCTTT.

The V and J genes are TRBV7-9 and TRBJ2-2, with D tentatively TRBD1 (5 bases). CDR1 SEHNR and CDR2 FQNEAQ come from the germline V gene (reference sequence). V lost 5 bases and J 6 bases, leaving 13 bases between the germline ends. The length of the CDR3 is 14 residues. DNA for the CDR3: TGTGCCAGCAGCCCCGCGGACATGGCCGGGGAGCTGTTTTTT. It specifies CASSPADMAGELFF.

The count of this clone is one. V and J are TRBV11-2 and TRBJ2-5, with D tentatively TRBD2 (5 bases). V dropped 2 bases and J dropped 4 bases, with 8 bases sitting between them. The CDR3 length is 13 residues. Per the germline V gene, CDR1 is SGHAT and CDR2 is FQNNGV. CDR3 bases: TGTGCCAGCAGCTTATTTGAGGGAGAGACCCAGTACTTC. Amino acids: CASSLFEGETQYF.

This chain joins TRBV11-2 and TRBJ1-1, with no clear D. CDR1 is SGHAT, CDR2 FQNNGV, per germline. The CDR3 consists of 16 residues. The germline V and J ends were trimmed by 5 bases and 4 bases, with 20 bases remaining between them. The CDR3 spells CASSPLMTGMSTEAFF. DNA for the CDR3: TGTGCCAGCAGCCCCCTGATGACCGGGATGAGCACTGAAGCTTTCTTT.

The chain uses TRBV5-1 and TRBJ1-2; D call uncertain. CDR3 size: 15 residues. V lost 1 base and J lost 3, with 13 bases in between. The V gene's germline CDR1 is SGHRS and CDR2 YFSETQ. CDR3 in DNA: TGCGCCAGCAGCTTGATTGCCCCAGAGGACTATGGCTACACCTTC. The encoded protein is CASSLIAPEDYGYTF.

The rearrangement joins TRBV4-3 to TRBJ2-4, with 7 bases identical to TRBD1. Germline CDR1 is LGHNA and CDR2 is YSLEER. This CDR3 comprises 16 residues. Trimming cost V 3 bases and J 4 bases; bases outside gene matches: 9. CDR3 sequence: CASSHLPGQIKNIQYF. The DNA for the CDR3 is TGCGCCAGCAGCCATCTTCCGGGACAGATAAAAAACATTCAGTACTTC.

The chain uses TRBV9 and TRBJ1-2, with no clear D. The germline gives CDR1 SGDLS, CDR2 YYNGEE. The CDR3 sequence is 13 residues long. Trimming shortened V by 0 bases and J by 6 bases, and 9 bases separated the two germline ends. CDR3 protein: CASSVDSGDGYTF. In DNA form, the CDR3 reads TGTGCCAGCAGCGTAGATTCCGGGGATGGCTACACCTTC.

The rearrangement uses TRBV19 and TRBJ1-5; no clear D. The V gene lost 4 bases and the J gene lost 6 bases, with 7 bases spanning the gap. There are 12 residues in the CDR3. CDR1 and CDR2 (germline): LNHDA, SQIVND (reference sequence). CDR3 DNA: TGTGCCAGTAGTAAGGAGGGTCAGCCCCAGCATTTT. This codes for CASSKEGQPQHF.

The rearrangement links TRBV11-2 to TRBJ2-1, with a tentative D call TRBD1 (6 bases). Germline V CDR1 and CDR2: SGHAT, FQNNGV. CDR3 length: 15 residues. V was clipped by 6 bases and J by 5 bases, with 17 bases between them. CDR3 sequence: CASRQLTGSHNEQFF. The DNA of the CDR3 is TGTGCCAGCAGGCAACTTACAGGGTCCCACAATGAGCAGTTCTTC. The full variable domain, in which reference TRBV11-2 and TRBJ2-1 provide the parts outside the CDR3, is EAGVAQSPRYKIIEKRQSVAFWCNPISGHATLYWYQQILGQGPKLLIQFQNNGVVDDSQLPKDRFSAERLKGVDSTLKIQPAKLEDSAVYLCASRQLTGSHNEQFFGPGTRLTVL.

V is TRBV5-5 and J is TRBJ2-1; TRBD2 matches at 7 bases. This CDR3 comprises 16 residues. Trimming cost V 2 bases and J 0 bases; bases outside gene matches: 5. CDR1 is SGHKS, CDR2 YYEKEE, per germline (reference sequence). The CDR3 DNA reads TGTGCCAGCAGCTTTAGCGGGCTTAGCTCCTACAATGAGCAGTTCTTC. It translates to CASSFSGLSSYNEQFF.

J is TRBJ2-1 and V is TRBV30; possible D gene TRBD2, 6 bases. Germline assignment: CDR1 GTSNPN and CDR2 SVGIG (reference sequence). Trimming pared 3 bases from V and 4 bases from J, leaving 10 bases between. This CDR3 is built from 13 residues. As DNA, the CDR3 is TGTGCCTGGAGGATGCGGGATTACAATGAGCAGTTCTTC. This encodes CAWRMRDYNEQFF.

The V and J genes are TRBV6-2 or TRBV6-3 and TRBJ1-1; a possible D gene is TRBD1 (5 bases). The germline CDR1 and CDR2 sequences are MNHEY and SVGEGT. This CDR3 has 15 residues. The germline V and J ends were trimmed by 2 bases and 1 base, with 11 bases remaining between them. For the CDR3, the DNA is TGTGCCAGCAGTTACACCCCGCAGGGGAACACTGAAGCTTTCTTT. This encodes CASSYTPQGNTEAFF.

CDR3 coding DNA: TGTGCCAGCAGCCATCGTAGCCTACCCAATCCCACAGATACGCAGTATTTT. It codes for CASSHRSLPNPTDTQYF. The V gene is TRBV14, the J gene TRBJ2-3; D gene unclear. This CDR3 spans 17 amino acids. V lost 3 bases, J lost 2 bases, and 18 bases lay in between. CDR1 is SGHDN and CDR2 is FVKESK in the germline V gene.

This CDR3 is CASSSGTGELFF. The CDR3 DNA reads as TGTGCCAGCAGTTCGGGGACTGGGGAGCTGTTTTTT. This chain joins TRBV28 and TRBJ2-2; a weak D match, TRBD2 (6 bases). Germline V lookup: CDR1 MDHEN, CDR2 SYDVKM. The CDR3 consists of 12 residues. Trimming shortened V by 4 bases and J by 8 bases, and 8 bases separated the two germline ends.

This CDR3 reads CSVIPQMDYGYTF. DNA for the CDR3: TGCAGCGTTATCCCCCAGATGGACTATGGCTACACCTTC. The chain couples TRBV29-1 to TRBJ1-2, with D hard to call. CDR3 length: 13 amino acids. The germline V gene encodes CDR1 SQVTM and CDR2 ANQGSEA. The V end was cut by 5 bases, the J end by 3 bases, with 13 bases between.

CDR3 DNA sequence: TGCGCCAGCAGCCGGGACAGTGGAAGGTATCAGCCCCAGCATTTT. Its protein is CASSRDSGRYQPQHF. The chain joins TRBV10-2 to TRBJ1-5, with 7 bases matching TRBD1. The CDR3 consists of 15 residues. Germline assignment: CDR1 WSHSY and CDR2 SAAADI. Unmatched junction bases numbered 10, after V lost 6 bases and J lost 5 bases.

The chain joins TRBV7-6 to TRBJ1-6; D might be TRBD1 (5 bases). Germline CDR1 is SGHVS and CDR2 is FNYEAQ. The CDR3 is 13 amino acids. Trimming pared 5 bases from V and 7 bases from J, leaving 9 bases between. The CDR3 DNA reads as TGTGCCAGCAGCCCTAAGGGGAATTCACCCCTCCACTTT. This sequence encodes CASSPKGNSPLHF.

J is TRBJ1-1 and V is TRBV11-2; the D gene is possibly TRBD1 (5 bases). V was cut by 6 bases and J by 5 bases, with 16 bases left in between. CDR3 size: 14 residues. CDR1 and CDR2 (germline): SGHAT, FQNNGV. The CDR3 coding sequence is TGTGCCAGCAGGGTCTCAGGGCTCGGGACTGAAGCTTTCTTT. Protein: CASRVSGLGTEAFF.

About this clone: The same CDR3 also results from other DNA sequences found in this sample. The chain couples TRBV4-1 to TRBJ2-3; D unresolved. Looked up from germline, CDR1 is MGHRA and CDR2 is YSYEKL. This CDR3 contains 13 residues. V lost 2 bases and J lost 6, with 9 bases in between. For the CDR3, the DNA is TGCGCCAGCAGCCAATCCGGAGCCGATACGCAGTATTTT. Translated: CASSQSGADTQYF.

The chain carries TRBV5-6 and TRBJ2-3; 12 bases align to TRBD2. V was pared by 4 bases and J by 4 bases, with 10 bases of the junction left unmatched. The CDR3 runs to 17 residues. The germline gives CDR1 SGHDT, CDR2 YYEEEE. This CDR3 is CASSLGLTSGSSDTQYF. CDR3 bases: TGTGCCAGCAGCCTCGGCCTGACTAGCGGGAGTTCAGATACGCAGTATTTT.

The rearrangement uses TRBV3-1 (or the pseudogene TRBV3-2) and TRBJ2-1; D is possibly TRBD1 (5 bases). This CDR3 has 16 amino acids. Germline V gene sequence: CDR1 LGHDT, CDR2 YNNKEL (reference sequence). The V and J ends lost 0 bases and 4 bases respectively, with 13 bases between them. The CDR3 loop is CASSQELGLGYNEQFF. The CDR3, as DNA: TGTGCCAGCAGCCAAGAGCTGGGGCTAGGGTACAATGAGCAGTTCTTC.

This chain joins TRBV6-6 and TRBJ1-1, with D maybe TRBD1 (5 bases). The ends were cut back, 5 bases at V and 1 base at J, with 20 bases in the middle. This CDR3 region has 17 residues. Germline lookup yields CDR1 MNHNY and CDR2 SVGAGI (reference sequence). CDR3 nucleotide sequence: TGTGCCAGCAGTCGCCCGCCCCAGGGAGGGTGGAACACTGAAGCTTTCTTT. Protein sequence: CASSRPPQGGWNTEAFF.

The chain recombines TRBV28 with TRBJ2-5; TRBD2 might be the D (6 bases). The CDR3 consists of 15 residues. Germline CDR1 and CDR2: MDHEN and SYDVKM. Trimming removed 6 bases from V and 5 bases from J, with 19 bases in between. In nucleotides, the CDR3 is TGTGCCAGCAGCACGAGTCTCGGGGGACGGGAGACCCAGTACTTC. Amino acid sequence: CASSTSLGGRETQYF.